The present T cell receptor (beta chain) was sequenced within a study of CD4 and CD8 cells across lung adenocarcinoma regions listed by TCRdb under 2018. Context from the whole study: The study compared tumor centers with tumor margins to examine intratumor heterogeneity of the T cell receptor repertoire.

The germline V gene (reference sequence) yields WNHNN for CDR1 and SYGVQD for CDR2. Reading from cysteine to phenylalanine, the CDR3 counts 13 amino acids. The read is trimmed to its CDR3 DNA, 39 bases read in frame from base 1. V gives up 4 bases and J gives up 1 base, and the segment between their germline ends measures 4 bases. Of note for this clonotype: Its antigen target is currently unknown. Per-nucleotide qualities are absent, and no much larger clonotype sits a single base away.

Library preparation was by PCR. TCRdb shows the sequencer as HiSeq X Ten. TCRdb handled the public reads itself, with Q25 trimming in fastp and clone calling in MiXCR, and kept productive beta chains. CDR3 protein sequences are deduplicated, and each keeps its most common genes and DNA. The sample table shows 6,600 or so distinct CDR3 sequences, and about half are seen once. The ten most abundant clones make up about 31% of the sample. The donors were patients who had localized lung adenocarcinoma, which is a subtype of non-small cell lung cancer. Samples were obtained from the centers of localized lung adenocarcinomas. For TCR repertoire analysis, CD4+ T cells from tumor tissue were profiled separately from CD8+ T cells.

The source is a female donor with lung adenocarcinoma. The CD4 and CD8 labels of this study may be unreliable. The specimen was CD4+ T cells from the center of a lung tumor. This sample's cell subset or site label indicates: tumor center region. The V and J genes are TRBV10-1 and TRBJ2-2; the D gene cannot be resolved reliably. The sequenced DNA is TGCGCCAGCAGTGCTGGGAACACCGGGGAGCTGTTTTTT. This translates into CASSAGNTGELFF.